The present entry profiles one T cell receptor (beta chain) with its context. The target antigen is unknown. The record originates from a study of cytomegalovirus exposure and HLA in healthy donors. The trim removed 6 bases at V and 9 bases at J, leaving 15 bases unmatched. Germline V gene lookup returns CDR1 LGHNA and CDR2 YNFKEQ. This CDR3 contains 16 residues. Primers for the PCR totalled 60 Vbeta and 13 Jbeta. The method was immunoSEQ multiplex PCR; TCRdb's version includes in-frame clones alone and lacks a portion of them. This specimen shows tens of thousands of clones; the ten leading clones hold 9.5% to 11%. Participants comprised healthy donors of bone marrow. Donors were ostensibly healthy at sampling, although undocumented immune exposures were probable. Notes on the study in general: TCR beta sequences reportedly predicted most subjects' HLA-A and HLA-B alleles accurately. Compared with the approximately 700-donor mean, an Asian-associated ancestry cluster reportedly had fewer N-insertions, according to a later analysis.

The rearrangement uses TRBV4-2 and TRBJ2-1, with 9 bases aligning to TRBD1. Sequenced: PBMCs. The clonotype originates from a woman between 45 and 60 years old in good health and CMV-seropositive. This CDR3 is CASRRDRESFTSEQFF. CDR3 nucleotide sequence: TGTGCCAGCAGACGGGACAGGGAAAGTTTCACAAGTGAGCAGTTCTTC.